The text below deals with one T cell receptor (beta chain). Its antigen is currently unknown. The time point denotes: patch test 3, about 24 weeks after DPC sensitization. Treatment: therapeutic diphenylcyclopropenone sensitization with weekly scalp DPC. V shed 10 bases and J 7 bases; nucleotides not matched to a gene: 9. In germline, CDR1 is MDHEN, CDR2 SYDVKM. The CDR3 loop spans 13 amino acids. The study's library attached unique molecular identifiers to single cDNA molecules. TCRdb redid the calling of the RACE reads with MiXCR, one entry per CDR3 protein. Altogether some 96,000 distinct CDR3 sequences are present, roughly a quarter being singletons, with the ten largest covering about 9.4%. This entry belongs to a study of human T cells and chemical hapten exposure. Whole-study context: The study traced per-sample TCR yield variation mainly to small differences in pooled library volumes. General study points: Significantly greater numbers of large CDR3 similarity clusters came from expanded TCRs than from controls. Sensitizing to DPC left TCRs with a frequency above 1 in 1000 unaltered.

The sequenced sample was whole blood, obtained in connection with sensitization to the hapten diphenylcyclopropenone (DPC). The TCR was taken from a middle-aged man with alopecia areata. Some clones in this sample may be carry-over from other donors' samples. V gene TRBV28 combines with J gene TRBJ2-7; 11 positions agree with TRBD2. CDR3 DNA sequence: TGTGCCACCCACCGGGGGACTAGCGGAGAGCAGTACTTC. Translation gives CATHRGTSGEQYF.